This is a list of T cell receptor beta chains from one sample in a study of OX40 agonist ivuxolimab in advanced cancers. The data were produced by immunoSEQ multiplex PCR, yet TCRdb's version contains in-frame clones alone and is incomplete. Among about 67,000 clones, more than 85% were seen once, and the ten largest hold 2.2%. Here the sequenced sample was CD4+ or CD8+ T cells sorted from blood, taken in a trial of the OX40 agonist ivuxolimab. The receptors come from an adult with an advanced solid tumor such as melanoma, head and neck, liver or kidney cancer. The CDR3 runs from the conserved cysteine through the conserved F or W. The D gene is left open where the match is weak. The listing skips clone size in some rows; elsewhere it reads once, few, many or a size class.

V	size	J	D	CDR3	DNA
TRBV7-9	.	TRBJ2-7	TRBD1	CASSPVKGQGPYEQYF	TGTGCCAGCAGCCCTGTGAAGGGACAGGGACCCTACGAGCAGTACTTC
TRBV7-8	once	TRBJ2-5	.	CASSLARRETQYF	TGTGCCAGCAGCTTAGCGCGGCGGGAGACCCAGTACTTC
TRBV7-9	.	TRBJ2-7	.	CASSLGGPQYYEQYF	TGTGCCAGCAGCTTAGGCGGGCCCCAATACTACGAGCAGTACTTC
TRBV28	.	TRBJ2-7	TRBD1	CASRAEDRGYEQYF	TGTGCCAGCAGAGCCGAGGACAGGGGCTACGAGCAGTACTTC
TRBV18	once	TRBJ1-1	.	CASSTGPEAFF	TGTGCCAGCTCAACAGGGCCTGAAGCTTTCTTT
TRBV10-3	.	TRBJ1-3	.	CAISESDGHSGNTIYF	TGTGCCATCAGTGAGTCTGACGGCCACTCTGGAAACACCATATATTTT
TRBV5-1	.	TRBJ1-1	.	CASRIGGGTEAFF	TGCGCCAGCAGGATCGGAGGAGGGACTGAAGCTTTCTTT
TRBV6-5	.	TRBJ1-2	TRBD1	CASQSMGGGLGYTF	TGTGCCAGCCAGTCCATGGGAGGGGGCTTAGGCTACACCTTC
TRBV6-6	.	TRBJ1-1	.	CASSYSWGAGTEAFF	TGTGCCAGCAGTTACTCTTGGGGGGCGGGCACTGAAGCTTTCTTT
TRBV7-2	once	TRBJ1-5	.	CASSMAGDQPQHF	TGTGCCAGCAGCATGGCAGGGGATCAGCCCCAGCATTTT
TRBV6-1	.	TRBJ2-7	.	CASSIADSYEQYF	TGTGCCAGTAGCATAGCGGATTCCTACGAGCAGTACTTC
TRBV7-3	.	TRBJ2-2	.	CASSLNRRNSAGELFF	TGTGCCAGCAGCTTAAATCGCCGCAATAGCGCCGGGGAGCTGTTTTTT
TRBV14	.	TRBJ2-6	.	CASSPLGESGANVLTF	TGTGCCAGCAGCCCACTTGGAGAGTCTGGGGCCAACGTCCTGACTTTC
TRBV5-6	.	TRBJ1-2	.	CASSLDLSYGYTF	TGTGCCAGCAGCTTGGATTTGTCCTATGGCTACACCTTC
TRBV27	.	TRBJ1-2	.	CASGLRTRANYGYTF	TGTGCCAGCGGGCTTCGGACACGAGCTAACTATGGCTACACCTTC
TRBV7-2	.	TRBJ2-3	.	CASSLDGGADTQYF	TGTGCCAGCAGCTTAGATGGTGGGGCGGATACGCAGTATTTT
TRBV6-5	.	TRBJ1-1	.	CASSPWSRGSTEAFF	TGTGCCAGCAGTCCCTGGAGCAGAGGCTCCACTGAAGCTTTCTTT
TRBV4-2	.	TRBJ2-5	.	CASSHGSGTYQETQYF	TGTGCCAGCAGCCATGGTTCAGGGACGTACCAAGAGACCCAGTACTTC
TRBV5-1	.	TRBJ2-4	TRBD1	CASSLAGQGRDIQYF	TGCGCCAGCAGCTTGGCGGGACAGGGTAGGGACATTCAGTACTTC
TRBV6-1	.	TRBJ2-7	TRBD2	CATEPRGSSYEQYF	TGTGCCACGGAGCCGCGGGGGAGCTCCTACGAGCAGTACTTC
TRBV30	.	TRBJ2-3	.	CAWSEWGRGGDTQYF	TGTGCCTGGTCAGAATGGGGCCGGGGCGGAGATACGCAGTATTTT
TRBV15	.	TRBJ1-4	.	CATSRAHTEKLFF	TGTGCCACCAGCAGAGCCCACACTGAAAAACTGTTTTTT
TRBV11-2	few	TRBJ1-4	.	CASSLVGEKLFF	TGTGCCAGCAGCCTTGTAGGGGAAAAACTGTTTTTT
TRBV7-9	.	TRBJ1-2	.	CASSLDPGDYGYTF	TGTGCCAGCAGCTTAGACCCAGGAGACTATGGCTACACCTTC
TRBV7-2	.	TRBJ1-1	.	CASSLRAINTEAFF	TGTGCCAGCAGCTTGCGAGCGATCAACACTGAAGCTTTCTTT
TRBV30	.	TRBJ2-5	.	CALELSRGETQYF	TGTGCCTTAGAATTATCACGGGGAGAGACCCAGTACTTC
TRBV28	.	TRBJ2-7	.	CASRRGQGAYEQYF	TGTGCCAGCAGACGCGGGCAGGGAGCCTACGAGCAGTACTTC
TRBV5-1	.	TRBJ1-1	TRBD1	CASSLGQGMISEAFF	TGCGCCAGCAGCTTGGGACAGGGGATGATCTCTGAAGCTTTCTTT
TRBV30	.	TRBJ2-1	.	CAWSGSSYNEQFF	TGTGCCTGGTCAGGGAGCTCCTACAATGAGCAGTTCTTC
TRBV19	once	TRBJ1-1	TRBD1	CASSTRTGGYTEAFF	TGTGCCAGTAGTACCAGGACAGGGGGCTACACTGAAGCTTTCTTT
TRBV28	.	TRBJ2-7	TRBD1	CASSLYGQGTYEQYF	TGTGCCAGCAGTTTATACGGACAGGGAACCTACGAGCAGTACTTC
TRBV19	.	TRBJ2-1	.	CASSATVSEQFF	TGTGCCAGTAGTGCGACAGTAAGTGAGCAGTTCTTC
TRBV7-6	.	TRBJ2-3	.	CASSHREGSDTQYF	TGTGCCAGCAGTCACAGGGAGGGGTCAGATACGCAGTATTTT
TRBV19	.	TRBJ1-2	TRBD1	CASNHQGRQGLLF	TGTGCCAGTAATCATCAGGGTCGACAGGGCCTTCTCTTC
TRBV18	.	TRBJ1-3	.	CASSPKTAEGNTIYF	TGTGCCAGCTCACCGAAGACCGCCGAAGGGAACACCATATATTTT
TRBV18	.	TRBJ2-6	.	CASSGGSRSGANVLTF	TGTGCCAGCTCAGGGGGCTCGCGCTCTGGGGCCAACGTCCTGACTTTC
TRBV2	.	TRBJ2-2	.	CASSEQGATNTGELFF	TGTGCCAGCAGTGAACAAGGGGCTACGAACACCGGGGAGCTGTTTTTT
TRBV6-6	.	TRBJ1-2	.	CASTANPGNYGYTF	TGTGCCAGCACCGCCAACCCGGGGAACTATGGCTACACCTTC
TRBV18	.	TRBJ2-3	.	CASSPGQPTDTQYF	TGTGCCAGCTCACCCGGACAGCCCACAGATACGCAGTATTTT
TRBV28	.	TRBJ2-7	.	CASSFGVYREQYF	TGTGCCAGCAGTTTCGGGGTCTATCGCGAGCAGTACTTC
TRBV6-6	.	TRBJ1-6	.	CASSYPGGRSNSPLHF	TGTGCCAGCAGTTACCCCGGGGGCCGGAGTAATTCACCCCTCCACTTT
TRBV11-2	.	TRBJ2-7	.	CASSFDSLYEQYF	TGTGCCAGCAGCTTTGACAGCCTCTACGAGCAGTACTTC
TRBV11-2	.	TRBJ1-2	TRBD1	CASSLNLNPLPGQLYGYTF	TGTGCCAGCAGCCTGAACCTCAACCCCCTTCCGGGACAGCTATATGGCTACACCTTC
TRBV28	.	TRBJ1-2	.	CASSLRYLAGYTF	TGTGCCAGCAGTTTACGGTATCTGGCCGGCTACACCTTC
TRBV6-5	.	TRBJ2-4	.	CASSYSGPAKNIQYF	TGTGCCAGCAGTTACTCGGGCCCCGCCAAAAACATTCAGTACTTC
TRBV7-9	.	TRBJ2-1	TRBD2	CASSLGTSAGEQFF	TGTGCCAGCAGCTTAGGGACTAGCGCAGGTGAGCAGTTCTTC
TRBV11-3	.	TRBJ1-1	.	CASSFEPGNTEAFF	TGTGCCAGCAGCTTTGAGCCAGGGAACACTGAAGCTTTCTTT
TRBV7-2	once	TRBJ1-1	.	CASTFVGGTEAFF	TGTGCCAGCACCTTCGTAGGGGGGACTGAAGCTTTCTTT
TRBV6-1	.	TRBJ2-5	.	CASSETWASQETQYF	TGTGCCAGCAGTGAGACATGGGCGAGTCAAGAGACCCAGTACTTC
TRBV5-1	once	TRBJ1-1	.	CASSRRLGDTEAFF	TGCGCCAGCAGTAGGCGGTTAGGGGACACTGAAGCTTTCTTT
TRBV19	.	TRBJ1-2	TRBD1	CASRTGDSNYGYTF	TGTGCCAGTAGGACAGGGGATTCTAACTATGGCTACACCTTC
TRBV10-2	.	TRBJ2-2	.	CASSESQGLKLFF	TGCGCCAGCAGTGAGTCACAGGGCCTTAAGCTGTTTTTT
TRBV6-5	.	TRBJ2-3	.	CASSYLAGINTDTQYF	TGTGCCAGCAGTTACCTGGCAGGGATTAACACAGATACGCAGTATTTT
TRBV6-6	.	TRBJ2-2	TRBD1	CASRPTGLNTGELFF	TGTGCCAGCAGACCGACAGGGCTTAACACCGGGGAGCTGTTTTTT